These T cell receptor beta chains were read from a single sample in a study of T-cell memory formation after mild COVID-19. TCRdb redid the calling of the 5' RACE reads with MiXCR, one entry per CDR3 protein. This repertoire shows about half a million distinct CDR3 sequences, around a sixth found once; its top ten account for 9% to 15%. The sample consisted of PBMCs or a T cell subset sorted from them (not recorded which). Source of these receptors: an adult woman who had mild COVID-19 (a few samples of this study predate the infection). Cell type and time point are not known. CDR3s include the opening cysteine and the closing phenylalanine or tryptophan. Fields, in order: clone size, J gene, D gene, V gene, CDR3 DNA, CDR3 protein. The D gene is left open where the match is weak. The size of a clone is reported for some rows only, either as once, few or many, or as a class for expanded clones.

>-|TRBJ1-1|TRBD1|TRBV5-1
TGCGCCAGCAGCCCGGGACAGGGGGCGACGGGAGCTTTCTTT
CASSPGQGATGAFF
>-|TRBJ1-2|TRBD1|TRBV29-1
TGCAGCTTTCATGGACAGGGGATAGGGGACTATGGCTACACCTTC
CSFHGQGIGDYGYTF
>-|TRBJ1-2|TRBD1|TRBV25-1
TGTGCCAGCAGTGAAGACAGGGCCTATTATGGCTACACCTTC
CASSEDRAYYGYTF
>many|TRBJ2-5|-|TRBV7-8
TGTGCCAGCAGCTCCCCCTCCCGACCTTCCTGGTTCTTC
CASSSPSRPSWFF
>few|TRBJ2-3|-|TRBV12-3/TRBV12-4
TGTGCCAGCAGTCTGCTTGGGAGGAGCGGCACAGATACGCAGTATTTT
CASSLLGRSGTDTQYF
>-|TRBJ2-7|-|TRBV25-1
TGTGCCAGCAGTCCACCCAGTCAAGTCTACGAGCAGTACTTC
CASSPPSQVYEQYF
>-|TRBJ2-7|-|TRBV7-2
TGTGCCAGCAGCTTGATAGACTCCTACGAGCAGTACTTC
CASSLIDSYEQYF
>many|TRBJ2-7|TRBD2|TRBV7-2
TGTGCCAGCAGCCACGAGACTAGCGGGAGGGATTACGAGCAGTACTTC
CASSHETSGRDYEQYF
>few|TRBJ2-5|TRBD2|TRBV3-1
TGTGCCAGCAGCCCCCTGACTAGCGGGAGCGAGGAGACCCAGTACTTC
CASSPLTSGSEETQYF
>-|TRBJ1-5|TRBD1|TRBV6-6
TGTGCCAGCAGTTACACGACAGGGTGGAGCAATCAGCCCCAGCATTTT
CASSYTTGWSNQPQHF
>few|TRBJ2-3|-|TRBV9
TGTGCCAGCAGCGCCTACAACACAGATACGCAGTATTTT
CASSAYNTDTQYF
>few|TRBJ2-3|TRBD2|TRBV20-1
TGCAGTGCTAGAGCATACGGGCAGGACCCCGGGGGGGCAGATACGCAGTATTTT
CSARAYGQDPGGADTQYF
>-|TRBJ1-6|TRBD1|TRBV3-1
TGTGCCAGCAGCCCTGGACAGGTTAATTCACCCCTCCACTTT
CASSPGQVNSPLHF
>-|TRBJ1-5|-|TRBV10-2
TGCGCCAGCAGTGAGTCAAGGGCCTATAGCAATCAGCCCCAGCATTTT
CASSESRAYSNQPQHF
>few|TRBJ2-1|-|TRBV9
TGTGCCAGCAGCGCCCGGACCTATGAGCAGTTCTTC
CASSARTYEQFF
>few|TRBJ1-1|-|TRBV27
TGTGCCAGCAGAGTTCCAGGATTCGGGAACACTGAAGCTTTCTTT
CASRVPGFGNTEAFF
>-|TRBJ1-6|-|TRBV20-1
TGCAGTGCTAGAGATGAAGGACAGCCTAATTCACCCCTCCACTTT
CSARDEGQPNSPLHF
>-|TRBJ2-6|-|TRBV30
TGTGCCTGGAGTCAAGGCACGGGAACTGGGGCCAACGTCCTGACTTTC
CAWSQGTGTGANVLTF
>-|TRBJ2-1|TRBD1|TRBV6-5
TGTGCCAGCAGTATACAGGGGACCTACAATGAGCAGTTCTTC
CASSIQGTYNEQFF
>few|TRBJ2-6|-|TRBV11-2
TGTGCCAGCAGCTTAGATGGGTGGACCCCTCCCCCCTCTGGGGCCAACGTCCTGACTTTC
CASSLDGWTPPPSGANVLTF
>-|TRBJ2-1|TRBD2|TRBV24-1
TGTGCCACCAGTGAACCGACTAGCGGGAGTCTGCATGAGCAGTTCTTC
CATSEPTSGSLHEQFF
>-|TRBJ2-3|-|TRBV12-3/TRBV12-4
TGTGCCAGCAGCAGAGCTTCTAGCACAGATACGCAGTATTTT
CASSRASSTDTQYF
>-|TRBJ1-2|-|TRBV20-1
TGCAGTGGCGAGCAGGAGAAGGGACTTTTTAACTATGGCTACACCTTC
CSGEQEKGLFNYGYTF
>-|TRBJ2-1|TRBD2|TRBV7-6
TGTGCCAGCGCCAAACGGCGGGGGACGGACAATGAGCAGTTCTTC
CASAKRRGTDNEQFF
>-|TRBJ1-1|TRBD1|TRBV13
TGTGCCAGCAGCGCCGCCGGGACAGGGACGAACACTGAAGCTTTCTTT
CASSAAGTGTNTEAFF
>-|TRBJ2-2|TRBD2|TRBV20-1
TGCAGTGCTAGAGATCCAGGACTAGCGGGGTCGGGAAACACCGGGGAGCTGTTTTTT
CSARDPGLAGSGNTGELFF
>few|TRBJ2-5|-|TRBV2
TGTGCCAGCAGTGTTATGGAGACCCAGTACTTC
CASSVMETQYF
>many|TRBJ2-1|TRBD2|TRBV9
TGTGCCAGCAGCCCAATCGGGACTAGCGGGGGGGTGCAGTTCTTC
CASSPIGTSGGVQFF
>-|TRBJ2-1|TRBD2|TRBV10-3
TGTGCCATCAGTGAGTCGACTAGCGTTGGCAATGAGCAGTTCTTC
CAISESTSVGNEQFF
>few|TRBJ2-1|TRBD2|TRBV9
TGTGCCAGCAGCGTGGCCAGCGGGGGGGCCAATGAGCAGTTCTTC
CASSVASGGANEQFF